This TCR beta chain was documented in a study of CD8 T cells in ankylosing spondylitis. Study-level findings and limits: Among TCR beta sequences, a motif of 7 to 9 highly homologous variants appeared characteristic of ankylosing spondylitis blood. Some motif variants had been reported before (in reactive arthritis synovial fluid and blood). Reports say disease-linked clones showed up significantly more in matched ankylosing spondylitis synovial fluid.

V dropped 3 bases and J dropped 9; count of bases not matched to a gene: 7. The CDR3 consists of 15 residues. Library preparation for TCR beta used quantitative 5'-RACE with molecular barcodes. Each CDR3 protein gets one entry after TCRdb re-called the 5' RACE reads with MiXCR. The data show about 240,000 distinct CDR3 sequences, around 9.1% seen once. This clonotype was seen at least ten times. The antigen is unknown. Sequencing was performed on blood, either unsorted or a sorted T cell fraction (not recorded which). This clonotype was obtained from a male donor with ankylosing spondylitis or in good health (not recorded which). This sequence joins TRBV12-3 or TRBV12-4 and TRBJ2-1, with 11 bases aligning to TRBD2. The DNA of the CDR3 is TGTGCCAGCAGTTTCCTTAGCGGGAGGGCCGGTGAGCAGTTCTTC. Translated: CASSFLSGRAGEQFF.